A single T cell receptor beta chain is shown here with its context. Its matching antigen is unknown. The sample is drawn from a study of T-cell reconstitution after alpha-beta-depleted transplantation in children. Findings and caveats of the study: Several hundred expanded graft clones reportedly were the source of alpha-beta T cells about two months after transplant. The authors attributed T-cell counts and diversity one year after transplant mostly to newly produced T cells. Surviving recipient T cells and thymic progenitors produced the high day-60 TCRbeta diversity seen in some patients.

Researchers prepared the TCRbeta library using unique molecular identifiers, the study reports. TCRdb re-called the PCR reads through MiXCR, storing one row per CDR3 protein. Counted here are around 450,000 distinct CDR3 sequences, roughly 44% occurring once; the ten biggest clones make up under 35%. The source material was PBMCs, sampled before TCRalphabeta/CD19-depleted stem cell transplant. The origin of this receptor is a girl aged 2-9 years with aplastic anemia, due to receive a stem cell transplant.

This CDR3 is CASYARGTGELFF. For the CDR3, the DNA is TGTGCCAGCTATGCTAGGGGCACCGGGGAGCTGTTTTTT. The chain employs TRBV12-3 or TRBV12-4 and TRBJ2-2; weak D call: TRBD1 (5 bases). Trimming took 8 bases from V and 4 from J, leaving 11 bases between them. CDR3 length: 13 residues.